The source of this T cell receptor (beta chain) is a study of OX40 agonist ivuxolimab in advanced cancers. The germline gives CDR1 LNHDA, CDR2 SQIVND (reference sequence). This CDR3 has 15 amino acids. With 3 bases clipped from V and 3 bases from J, the junction kept 5 bases outside the gene matches. The method was immunoSEQ multiplex PCR; TCRdb's version includes in-frame clones alone and lacks a portion of them. The sample consists of roughly 88,000 clones, approximately 87% of them appearing once. This TCR came from an adult with an advanced solid tumor such as melanoma, head and neck, liver or kidney cancer. Sequencing was performed on CD4+ or CD8+ T cells sorted from blood, taken in a trial of the OX40 agonist ivuxolimab. The chain couples TRBV19 to TRBJ2-1; 7 bases align to TRBD2. CDR3 sequence: CASSMRGLSYNEQFF. The CDR3 DNA reads as TGTGCCAGTAGTATGAGGGGACTAAGCTACAATGAGCAGTTCTTC.